The 22 T cell receptor beta chains presented below share a single source sample, sequenced in a study of early T cells in non-severe SARS-CoV-2 infection. Using its own MiXCR run on the 5' RACE reads, TCRdb lists one record per CDR3 protein. There are tens of thousands of distinct CDR3 sequences in the sample; around 14% occur only once, and roughly 5.2% lies in the top ten. The sample consisted of whole blood. These TCRs come from an adult who was a healthcare worker with PCR-confirmed SARS-CoV-2 infection or an uninfected control (not recorded which).

This clonotype was seen a handful of times. This chain joins TRBV2 and TRBJ2-7, with D perhaps being TRBD1 or TRBD2 (5 bases each). In germline, CDR1 is SNHLY, CDR2 FYNNEI. V was shortened by 5 bases and J by 3 bases, with 14 bases between the two germline ends. This CDR3 region has 14 residues. The CDR3 DNA is TGTGCCAGCAGTCCCGGGACCGGATACTACGAGCAGTACTTC. This encodes CASSPGTGYYEQYF.

This rearrangement joins TRBV24-1 to TRBJ2-1, with TRBD2 identical over 7 bases. The length of the CDR3 is 15 residues. The germline CDR1 and CDR2 sequences are KGHDR and SFDVKD. V trimming: 3 bases; J trimming: 8 bases; junction bases outside the gene matches: 9. For the CDR3, the DNA is TGTGCCACCAGTGATCGGGCGGGAGTGTTGCATGAGCAGTTCTTC. As protein: CATSDRAGVLHEQFF.

The J gene is TRBJ2-2, the V gene TRBV2, with D unresolved. The CDR3 is 12 residues long. V lost 6 bases to trimming and J lost 2 bases, with 4 bases between them. Germline-derived CDR1 and CDR2 are SNHLY and FYNNEI. The CDR3 protein is CASRRNTGELFF. The CDR3 DNA reads TGTGCCAGCAGACGTAACACCGGGGAGCTGTTTTTT.

This clonotype was seen at least ten times. The rearrangement uses TRBV7-3 and TRBJ1-1, with TRBD1 identical over 7 bases. V shed 4 bases, J shed 6 bases, and the junction held 5 bases outside the gene matches. The CDR3 loop spans 13 amino acids. CDR1 and CDR2 from the germline V gene are SGHTA and FQGTGA. CDR3 in amino acids: CASSSTGDAEAFF. DNA of the CDR3: TGTGCCAGCAGCTCCACAGGGGATGCTGAAGCTTTCTTT.

The chain carries TRBV5-1 and TRBJ2-1; TRBD2 matches at 9 bases. Germline V gene lookup returns CDR1 SGHRS and CDR2 YFSETQ. V lost 0 bases and J lost 5; bases outside the gene matches: 3. This CDR3 comprises 15 residues. CDR3 loop: CASSLGASGDNEQFF. CDR3 nucleotides: TGCGCCAGCAGCTTGGGGGCTAGCGGGGACAATGAGCAGTTCTTC.

This clonotype has at least ten counts. The chain joins TRBV6-2 or TRBV6-3 to TRBJ2-2, with D possibly being TRBD1 (6 bases). Per the germline V gene, CDR1 is MNHEY and CDR2 is SVGEGT. There are 16 residues in the CDR3. V was trimmed by 2 bases and J by 1 base, leaving 11 bases between them. CDR3 region: CASSYGGPLNTGELFF. CDR3 in DNA: TGTGCCAGCAGTTACGGGGGCCCTCTGAACACCGGGGAGCTGTTTTTT.

J is TRBJ2-2 and V is TRBV6-2 or TRBV6-3, with 8 bases that match TRBD2. V lost 11 bases, J lost 9 bases, and 11 bases stayed unmatched. The germline V gene encodes CDR1 MNHEY and CDR2 SVGEGT. The CDR3 is made up of 13 amino acids. Here the CDR3 reads CAVNGGAVRELFF. The CDR3 nucleotides read TGTGCCGTCAACGGGGGGGCCGTCCGGGAGCTGTTTTTT.

This clonotype was detected many times. V and J are TRBV11-2 and TRBJ2-5, with D unclear. The ends were cut back, 5 bases at V and 5 bases at J, with 12 bases in the middle. The CDR3 is 13 amino acids. Per the germline V gene, CDR1 is SGHAT and CDR2 is FQNNGV. CDR3 sequence (DNA): TGTGCCAGCAGCCTAAAACCTGTCGAGACCCAGTACTTC. Encoded protein: CASSLKPVETQYF.

This clonotype appeared many times. The rearrangement joins TRBV27 to TRBJ1-1; 7 bases are a match to TRBD1. This CDR3 contains 14 residues. CDR1 is MNHEY, CDR2 SMNVEV, per germline (reference sequence). Trimming at V came to 6 bases and at J to 0 bases, leaving 4 bases not matched to a gene. This CDR3 reads CASSRTGMNTEAFF. The CDR3 nucleotides read TGTGCCAGCAGCAGGACAGGAATGAACACTGAAGCTTTCTTT.

The table lists this clonotype with a few counts. The V and J genes are TRBV6-2 or TRBV6-3 and TRBJ2-3; D unclear. The V and J ends lost 0 bases and 4 bases respectively, with 5 bases between them. There are 13 residues in the CDR3. CDR1 and CDR2 from the germline V gene are MNHEY and SVGEGT. The CDR3 nucleotides read TGTGCCAGCAGTTACTCCCCTCCAGATACGCAGTATTTT. It codes for CASSYSPPDTQYF.

In this sample, this clonotype turned up many times. The chain recombines TRBV3-1 with TRBJ2-7; TRBD2 matches 10 bases. CDR3 length: 15 amino acids. The V gene's germline CDR1 is LGHDT and CDR2 YNNKEL (reference sequence). The J segment lost 2 bases and the V segment lost 4 bases, leaving 5 bases of the junction unmatched. CDR3 sequence: CASSRSGTSAYEQYF. In DNA form, the CDR3 reads TGTGCCAGCAGCCGCTCCGGGACTAGCGCCTACGAGCAGTACTTC.

At least ten counts were recorded for this clonotype. V and J are TRBV7-8 and TRBJ1-1; D gene ambiguous. The V end lost 1 base, the J end lost 8 bases, and 8 bases lay between the germline ends. The CDR3 totals 12 residues. Germline CDR1 and CDR2: SGHVS and FQNEAQ. The CDR3 here is CASSLGTLEAFF. CDR3 bases: TGTGCCAGCAGCTTAGGGACGCTGGAAGCTTTCTTT.

The sample holds many counts of this clonotype. V and J are TRBV11-2 and TRBJ2-7, with TRBD1 matching 9 bases. The trim removed 5 bases at V and 3 bases at J, leaving 8 bases unmatched. Germline V CDR1 and CDR2: SGHAT, FQNNGV. The CDR3 spans 15 residues. The CDR3 protein is CASSRDRAGHYEQYF. The CDR3 nucleotides are TGTGCCAGCAGCCGGGACAGGGCAGGCCACTACGAGCAGTACTTC.

Only a few counts were recorded for this clonotype. The genes are TRBV29-1 and TRBJ2-7; D is perhaps TRBD2 (6 bases). CDR3 size: 12 residues. In germline, CDR1 is SQVTM, CDR2 ANQGSEA. The germline V and J ends were trimmed by 4 bases and 3 bases, with 10 bases remaining between them. The CDR3 DNA reads TGCAGCGTTGGGCGGGGCCGCTACGAGCAGTACTTC. Amino acids: CSVGRGRYEQYF.

This clonotype has a count of ten or more. The chain combines TRBV7-9 with TRBJ1-2; D may be TRBD1 (5 bases). The CDR3 is 15 amino acids. Germline V gene data show CDR1 as SEHNR and CDR2 as FQNEAQ (reference sequence). The V and J ends lost 5 bases and 6 bases respectively, with 19 bases between them. CDR3 bases: TGTGCCAGCAGCGAAGGACATCCCACGAAGCATGGCTACACCTTC. As protein: CASSEGHPTKHGYTF. The variable domain in full, completed from reference TRBV7-9 and TRBJ1-2, reads DTGVSQNPRHKITKRGQNVTFRCDPISEHNRLYWYRQTLGQGPEFLTYFQNEAQLEKSRLLSDRFSAERPKGSFSTLEIQRTEQGDSAMYLCASSEGHPTKHGYTFGSGTRLTVV.

This clonotype was counted a few times. The V and J genes are TRBV27 and TRBJ1-2; 7 bases are shared with TRBD1. The CDR3 runs to 14 residues. Germline assignment: CDR1 MNHEY and CDR2 SMNVEV (reference sequence). Trimming removed 2 bases from V and 2 bases from J; junction bases left unmatched: 2. CDR3 coding DNA: TGTGCCAGCAGTTTAGCGGACAGGAACTATGGCTACACCTTC. It yields the protein CASSLADRNYGYTF.

This clonotype came up many times. J is TRBJ1-2 and V is TRBV7-9; the D is unclear. The length of the CDR3 is 13 residues. Germline V gene data show CDR1 as SEHNR and CDR2 as FQNEAQ (reference sequence). V was trimmed by 5 bases and J by 8 bases, leaving 15 bases between them. DNA for the CDR3: TGTGCCAGCAGCCCCCCGTCAGGAGAGGGCTACACCTTC. It encodes CASSPPSGEGYTF.

The chain recombines TRBV5-7 with TRBJ2-7, with D hard to call. TRBV5-7 is placed among ORFs of uncertain function. V was trimmed by 5 bases and J by 3 bases, leaving 12 bases between them. The CDR3 has 13 residues. CDR3 DNA: TGTGCCAGCAGATCGGCTCAGAGCTACGAGCAGTACTTC. Amino acid sequence: CASRSAQSYEQYF.

There are many counts of this clonotype. The chain links TRBV10-3 to TRBJ1-6, with a tentative D call TRBD1 (5 bases). The germline gives CDR1 ENHRY, CDR2 SYGVKD. CDR3 length: 19 amino acids. The ends were cut back, 0 bases at V and 5 bases at J, with 20 bases in the middle. CDR3 DNA sequence: TGTGCCATCAGTGAGTCAGGGGACCTTCTTTTCTCTGATAATTCACCCCTCCACTTT. It translates to CAISESGDLLFSDNSPLHF.

This chain joins TRBV9 and TRBJ2-1; unclear D gene. From germline, CDR1 is SGDLS and CDR2 YYNGEE. The germline V and J ends were trimmed by 1 base and 6 bases, with 11 bases remaining between them. The CDR3 runs 14 residues. Here the CDR3 reads CASSVMALSNEQFF. The CDR3 DNA sequence: TGTGCCAGCAGCGTAATGGCACTCAGCAATGAGCAGTTCTTC.

V gene TRBV7-9 combines with J gene TRBJ2-6; possibly TRBD2 for D (5 bases). This CDR3 contains 16 residues. Germline CDR1 is SEHNR and CDR2 is FQNEAQ (reference sequence). The V end lost 2 bases, the J end lost 2 bases, and 10 bases lay between the germline ends. CDR3 DNA sequence: TGTGCCAGCAGCTTAACCGGGATTACTGGGGCCAACGTCCTGACTTTC. Its translation is CASSLTGITGANVLTF.

This clonotype was counted ten times or more. The V call is TRBV20-1, the J call TRBJ1-2; D perhaps matches TRBD1 (6 bases). Trimming pared 6 bases from V and 1 base from J, leaving 9 bases between. The CDR3 is made up of 12 amino acids. Germline V gene sequence: CDR1 DFQATT, CDR2 SNEGSKA (reference sequence). In DNA, the CDR3 is TGCAGTGCCTGGACAGTTAACTATGGCTACACCTTC. Its translation: CSAWTVNYGYTF.